This T cell receptor beta chain came from a study of T-cell memory formation after mild COVID-19 (TCRdb year 2021). Context from the whole study: Most TCR sequence clusters were specific to one of the two donors. In a couple of donors, T-cell clones that expanded and contracted after mild COVID-19 were followed by sequencing TCRalpha and TCRbeta repertoires longitudinally. The cohort comprised two young, previously healthy adult volunteers, one female and one male. The study at large found these results: Contracting CD4+ clones were located mainly in the CM and EM memory subsets, whereas CD8+ clones were found to be enriched in EMRA. Some responding clones were found in pre-infection memory, which suggests that pre-existing cross-reactive memory T cells took part in the SARS-CoV-2 response. Clones that contracted from day 15 to 85 showed balanced CD4/CD8 phenotypes, whereas a second wave of clones that expanded from day 15 to 37 leaned towards CD4+. The study covered only a couple of mild cases, and larger cohorts including severe cases with pre-infection samples were considered necessary. SARS-CoV-2 specificity of the second-wave clones peaking on day 37 was not confirmed.

The CDR3 goes from the cysteine to the phenylalanine over 13 residues. The CDR3 DNA has 39 bases and is translated from base 1. Trimming at the junction amounts to 5 bases on V and 6 bases on J, and the germline ends lie 13 bases apart. This clonotype appeared many times. Its target antigen remains unknown. Base qualities are not recorded, but no much larger clone differs from it by a single base. PBMCs were isolated by Ficoll-Paque density gradient centrifugation. The reads were generated on an Illumina NovaSeq 6000. TCRalpha and TCRbeta cDNA libraries were built by 5'RACE with constant-segment primers, adding sample barcodes and unique molecular identifiers. Trizol reagent was used to extract RNA from every sample. Library amplification was performed in two PCR steps, and a second sample barcode and Illumina TruSeq adapters were introduced in the second step. Sequencing of libraries was performed on an Illumina NovaSeq with 2 x 150 bp paired-end reads. In the source study's methods: Reads were demultiplexed and collapsed into UMI-guided consensus sequences with migec v1.2.7. Using mixcr v2.1.11, the UMI consensuses were aligned to TRA and TRB V and J templates and assembled into clonotypes. Clonotypes were classified as expanded or contracted when called significant by both edgeR and NoisET, with noise models trained on biological replicates. edgeR calls used a false discovery rate-adjusted p below 0.01 and a log2 fold-change threshold of 1. As an exploratory analysis of dynamics, max-normalized trajectories of the 1000 most abundant clonotypes were examined by PCA with hierarchical clustering. Each responding clone was given a CD4 or CD8 phenotype based on the CD4+ and CD8+ repertoires, which had been sequenced separately. Clones were called with MiXCR by TCRdb after fastp trimmed the public reads at Q25, and only in-frame beta chains were retained. For every CDR3 protein sequence, its rows merge into one entry that carries the most common genes and DNA. The V and J calls here are based on TCRdb, not the publication. The sample yields 250,000 to 350,000 distinct CDR3 sequences; 13% to 15% were counted once. About 21% of the sample is held by the ten biggest clonotypes.

The clonotype comes from a man younger than 35 who had mild COVID-19 (a few samples of this study predate the infection). The sample titles of this study are shuffled in the database, so cell type and time point are left out; the donor was told from shared clones. The receptor chain draws on TRBV12-3 or TRBV12-4 and TRBJ1-1, with TRBD1 perhaps the D gene, on 6 matching bases. The sequencing sample was made of PBMCs or a T cell subset sorted from them (not recorded which). This receptor has the CDR3 CASSRRGRAEAFF. In nucleotides, the sequence is TGTGCCAGCAGTCGCCGGGGGCGCGCTGAAGCTTTCTTT.